Each of the 19 T cell receptor beta chains below was sequenced from the same sample in a study of cytomegalovirus exposure and HLA in healthy donors. Use of 60 Vbeta and 13 Jbeta primers characterized the PCR. Produced via immunoSEQ multiplex PCR; TCRdb's table is partial and in-frame only. The table gives about 120,000 clones; the top ten clones make up more than 3% of it. Sequencing input: PBMCs. These receptors came from a man in his thirties or forties in good health and CMV-seronegative.

This CDR3 is CASSLTSTGMYEQYF. DNA for the CDR3: TGTGCCAGCAGTCTCACTTCGACAGGAATGTACGAGCAGTACTTC. V usage is TRBV6-5 and J usage is TRBJ2-7; the D gene is possibly TRBD1 (6 bases). The CDR3 has 15 amino acids. V gave up 5 bases and J gave up 4 bases, with 18 bases separating them. CDR1 and CDR2 (germline): MNHEY, SVGAGI.

The chain combines TRBV18 with TRBJ2-3; 7 bases fit TRBD1. CDR1 and CDR2 (germline): KGHSH, LQKENI. V lost 6 bases, J lost 0 bases, and 3 bases stayed unmatched. This CDR3 has 14 amino acids. CDR3 in DNA: TGTGCCAGCTCCACGGGACAGAGCACAGATACGCAGTATTTT. It codes for CASSTGQSTDTQYF. Variable domain in full (rest from reference TRBV18 and TRBJ2-3): NAGVMQNPRHLVRRRGQEARLRCSPMKGHSHVYWYRQLPEEGLKFMVYLQKENIIDESGMPKERFSAEFPKEGPSILRIQQVVRGDSAAYFCASSTGQSTDTQYFGPGTRLTVL.

The chain links TRBV5-6 to TRBJ2-2; D gene ambiguous. The V gene lost 1 base and the J gene lost 2 bases, with 12 bases spanning the gap. CDR1 is SGHDT and CDR2 is YYEEEE in the germline V gene. The CDR3 loop spans 16 amino acids. CDR3 loop: CASSLLRALNTGELFF. As DNA, the CDR3 is TGTGCCAGCAGCTTGCTCCGAGCGTTAAACACCGGGGAGCTGTTTTTT.

The genes are TRBV6-6 and TRBJ2-7; TRBD1 might be the D (6 bases). This CDR3 has 14 amino acids. Trimming took off 7 bases at V and 2 bases at J, with 15 bases between the two ends. Germline V gene sequence: CDR1 MNHNY, CDR2 SVGAGI (reference sequence). CDR3 amino acids: CASTSAGATYEQYF. In DNA form, the CDR3 reads TGTGCCAGCACCTCCGCAGGGGCCACCTACGAGCAGTACTTC.

The chain is built from TRBV30 and TRBJ2-3; no clear D gene. CDR3 length equals 14 residues. CDR1 and CDR2 (germline): GTSNPN, SVGIG (reference sequence). Trimming removed 0 bases at V and 4 bases at J, with 11 bases between. The CDR3 protein is CAWSVLPEADTQYF. The CDR3 coding sequence is TGTGCCTGGAGTGTCCTTCCTGAGGCAGATACGCAGTATTTT.

The V call is TRBV9, the J call TRBJ2-3; D is possibly TRBD2 (6 bases). V lost 1 base and J 6 bases, leaving 12 bases between the germline ends. CDR1 is SGDLS, CDR2 YYNGEE, per germline. The CDR3 sequence is 14 residues long. The CDR3 region is CASSVYYGGDTQYF. The CDR3, as DNA: TGTGCCAGCAGCGTATACTATGGGGGGGATACGCAGTATTTT.

This chain uses TRBV5-1 with TRBJ1-1; 8 nucleotides line up with TRBD1. This CDR3 has 16 residues. Germline lookup yields CDR1 SGHRS and CDR2 YFSETQ. V dropped 0 bases and J dropped 0; count of bases not matched to a gene: 4. CDR3 protein: CASSLGTGGMNTEAFF. As DNA, the CDR3 is TGCGCCAGCAGCTTGGGCACAGGGGGAATGAACACTGAAGCTTTCTTT.

The chain uses TRBV9 and TRBJ1-2, with 8 bases identical to TRBD1. Trimming removed 0 bases from V and 10 bases from J; junction bases left unmatched: 14. There are 16 residues in the CDR3. CDR1 is SGDLS and CDR2 is YYNGEE in the germline V gene. CDR3 nucleotide sequence: TGTGCCAGCAGCGTAGTAGAGTACAGGGGGAAAGGCTTCTACACCTTC. This sequence encodes CASSVVEYRGKGFYTF.

The chain joins TRBV7-9 to TRBJ1-4, with D perhaps TRBD1 (6 bases). From germline, CDR1 is SEHNR and CDR2 FQNEAQ (reference sequence). The ends were cut back, 1 base at V and 8 bases at J, with 14 bases in the middle. The CDR3 covers 15 residues. Here the CDR3 DNA reads TGTGCCAGCAGCTTAGGGCGGACAGCCACGGAAAAACTGTTTTTT. It translates to CASSLGRTATEKLFF.

In DNA form, the CDR3 reads TGCGCCAGCAGCCTCGGGACAGTGGGGCAATATGGCTACACCTTC. Its protein is CASSLGTVGQYGYTF. The chain joins TRBV5-1 to TRBJ1-2; 7 bases fit TRBD1. Germline V gives CDR1 SGHRS, CDR2 YFSETQ. The CDR3 extends over 15 amino acids. V lost 4 bases, J lost 5 bases, and 11 bases stayed unmatched.

A remark on this clone: The CDR3 does not close with the conserved phenylalanine or tryptophan, likely indicating a read error. V usage is TRBV2 and J usage is TRBJ2-7, with D perhaps TRBD1 (6 bases). Germline loops: CDR1 SNHLY, CDR2 FYNNEI. V was cut by 4 bases and J by 5 bases, with 18 bases left in between. The CDR3 is made up of 15 amino acids. For the CDR3, the DNA is TGTGCCAGCAGTGGATATGGACAGATGGGTCACGAGCAGTACCTC. Residues: CASSGYGQMGHEQYL.

The chain is built from TRBV5-5 and TRBJ1-3; D not certain. CDR3 length: 15 residues. V was pared by 0 bases and J by 1 base, with 8 bases between. Germline lookup yields CDR1 SGHKS and CDR2 YYEKEE (reference sequence). For the CDR3, the DNA is TGTGCCAGCAGCTTGGTGCGGGGTTCTGGAAACACCATATATTTT. Protein product: CASSLVRGSGNTIYF.

The gene calls are TRBV6-5 and TRBJ1-1, with D perhaps matching TRBD1 (5 bases). The germline V and J ends were trimmed by 7 bases and 9 bases, with 18 bases remaining between them. Germline CDR1 is MNHEY and CDR2 is SVGAGI. This CDR3 region has 13 residues. The CDR3 loop is CASTPGRGFQAFF. The DNA for the CDR3 is TGTGCCAGCACCCCGGGGAGGGGTTTTCAAGCTTTCTTT.

V is TRBV2 and J is TRBJ2-3, with D possibly matching TRBD2 (7 bases). V dropped 6 bases and J dropped 5 bases, with 12 bases sitting between them. CDR1 is SNHLY, CDR2 FYNNEI, per germline. CDR3 length equals 13 residues. The CDR3 reads CASRRGPVDTQYF. Written as DNA, the CDR3 is TGTGCCAGCAGGCGGGGGCCGGTAGATACGCAGTATTTT. Based on the CDR3 plus reference TRBV2 and TRBJ2-3, the full variable domain is EPEVTQTPSHQVTQMGQEVILRCVPISNHLYFYWYRQILGQKVEFLVSFYNNEISEKSEIFDDQFSVERPDGSNFTLKIRSTKLEDSAMYFCASRRGPVDTQYFGPGTRLTVL.

V and J are TRBV28 and TRBJ1-4; a possible D gene is TRBD1 (5 bases). Germline CDR1 MDHEN, CDR2 SYDVKM. This CDR3 has 12 residues. The V end was cut by 2 bases, the J end by 15 bases, with 13 bases between. In DNA form, the CDR3 reads TGTGCCAGCAGTTTACCTTCGGACATCTTGTTTTTT. Its protein product is CASSLPSDILFF.

The chain joins TRBV11-2 to TRBJ2-5; 8 bases fit TRBD2. The DNA end lines up better with TRBJ2-7; the J call may be wrong. Germline V lookup: CDR1 SGHAT, CDR2 FQNNGV. CDR3 size: 13 residues. This chain's CDR3 is CASSMTSDYEQYF. The DNA of the CDR3 is TGTGCCAGCAGCATGACTAGCGACTACGAGCAGTACTTC.

The chain has TRBV15 and TRBJ2-5; 9 bases line up with TRBD1. J gave up 2 bases and V 4 bases, and 8 bases lay outside the gene matches. From germline, CDR1 is LNHNV and CDR2 YYDKDF (reference sequence). CDR3 length equals 16 residues. The CDR3 sequence is CATSTGQGNNQETQYF. CDR3 DNA sequence: TGTGCCACCAGCACCGGACAGGGGAATAATCAAGAGACCCAGTACTTC.

The CDR3 nucleotides read TGTGCCAGCAGCGTGGGTCGCGGGACAGGAGTCTTGGGGGAGCAGTTCTTC. Its translation: CASSVGRGTGVLGEQFF. The rearrangement joins TRBV9 to TRBJ2-1; 8 bases are a match to TRBD1. The CDR3 sequence is 17 residues long. CDR1 is SGDLS, CDR2 YYNGEE, per germline. The trim removed 2 bases at V and 10 bases at J, leaving 17 bases unmatched.

The chain links TRBV21-1 to TRBJ2-7; TRBD1, the table's D call, was not compared with the DNA. TRBV21-1 counts as a pseudogene. This CDR3 has 14 residues. This chain's CDR3 is CASSKDRNDYEQYF. CDR3 DNA sequence: TGTGCCAGCAGCAAGGACAGAAACGACTACGAGCAGTACTTC.